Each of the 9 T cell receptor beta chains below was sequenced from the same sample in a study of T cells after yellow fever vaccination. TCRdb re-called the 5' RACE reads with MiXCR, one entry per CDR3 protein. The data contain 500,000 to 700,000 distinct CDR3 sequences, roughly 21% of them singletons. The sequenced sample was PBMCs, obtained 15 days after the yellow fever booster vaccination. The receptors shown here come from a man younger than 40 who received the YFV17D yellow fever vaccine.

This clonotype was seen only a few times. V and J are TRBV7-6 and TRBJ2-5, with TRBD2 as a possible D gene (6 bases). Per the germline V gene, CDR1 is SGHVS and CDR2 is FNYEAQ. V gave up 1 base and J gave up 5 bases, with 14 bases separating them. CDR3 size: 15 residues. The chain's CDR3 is CASSLESGVRETQYF. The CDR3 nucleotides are TGTGCCAGCAGCTTAGAATCGGGAGTTCGGGAGACCCAGTACTTC.

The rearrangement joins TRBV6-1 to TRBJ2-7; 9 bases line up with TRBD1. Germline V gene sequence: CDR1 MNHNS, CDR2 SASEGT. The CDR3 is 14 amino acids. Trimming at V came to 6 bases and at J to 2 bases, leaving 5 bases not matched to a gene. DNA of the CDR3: TGTGCCAGCAGGGAATGGGACAGGGCCTACGAGCAGTACTTC. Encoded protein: CASREWDRAYEQYF.

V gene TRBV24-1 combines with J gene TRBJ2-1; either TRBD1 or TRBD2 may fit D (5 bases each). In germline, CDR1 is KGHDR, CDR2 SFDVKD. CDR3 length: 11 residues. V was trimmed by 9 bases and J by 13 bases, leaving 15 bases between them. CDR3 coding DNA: TGTGCCACCGGGACGCCAGGCGCCCAGTTCTTC. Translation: CATGTPGAQFF.

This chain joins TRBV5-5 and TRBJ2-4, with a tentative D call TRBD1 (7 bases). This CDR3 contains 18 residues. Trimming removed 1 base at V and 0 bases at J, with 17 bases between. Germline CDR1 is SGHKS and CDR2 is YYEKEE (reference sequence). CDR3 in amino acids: CASSLRISGGLAKNIQYF. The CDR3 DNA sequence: TGTGCCAGCAGCTTGCGCATATCAGGGGGGCTAGCCAAAAACATTCAGTACTTC. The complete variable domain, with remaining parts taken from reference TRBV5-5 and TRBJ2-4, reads DAGVTQSPTHLIKTRGQQVTLRCSPISGHKSVSWYQQVLGQGPQFIFQYYEKEERGRGNFPDRFSARQFPNYSSELNVNALLLGDSALYLCASSLRISGGLAKNIQYFGAGTRLSVL.

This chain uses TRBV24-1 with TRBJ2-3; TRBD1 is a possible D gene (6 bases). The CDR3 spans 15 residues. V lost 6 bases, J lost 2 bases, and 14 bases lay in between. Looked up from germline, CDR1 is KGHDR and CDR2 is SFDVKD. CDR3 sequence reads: CATSSTDSSTDTQYF. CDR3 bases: TGTGCCACCAGTTCGACGGACAGTTCCACAGATACGCAGTATTTT.

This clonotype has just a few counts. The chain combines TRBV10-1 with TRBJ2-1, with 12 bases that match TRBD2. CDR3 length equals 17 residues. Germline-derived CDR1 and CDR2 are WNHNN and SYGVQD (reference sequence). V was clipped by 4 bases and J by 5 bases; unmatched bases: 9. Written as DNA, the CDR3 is TGCGCCAGCAGTGGGCCCCCGGGACTAGCGGGCGACAATGAGCAGTTCTTC. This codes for CASSGPPGLAGDNEQFF.

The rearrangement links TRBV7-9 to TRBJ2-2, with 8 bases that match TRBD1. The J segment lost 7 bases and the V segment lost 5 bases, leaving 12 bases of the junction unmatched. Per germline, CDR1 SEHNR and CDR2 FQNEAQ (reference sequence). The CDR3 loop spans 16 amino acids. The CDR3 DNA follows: TGTGCCAGCAGCGCACACCAGGGGGCGAGTGACGGGGAGCTGTTTTTT. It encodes CASSAHQGASDGELFF.

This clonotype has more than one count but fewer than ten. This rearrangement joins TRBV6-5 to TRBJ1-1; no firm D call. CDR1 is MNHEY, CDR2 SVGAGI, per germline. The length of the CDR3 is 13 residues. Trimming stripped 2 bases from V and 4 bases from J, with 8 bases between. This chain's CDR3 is CASSYGFGTEAFF. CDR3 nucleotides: TGTGCCAGCAGTTACGGGTTCGGCACTGAAGCTTTCTTT.

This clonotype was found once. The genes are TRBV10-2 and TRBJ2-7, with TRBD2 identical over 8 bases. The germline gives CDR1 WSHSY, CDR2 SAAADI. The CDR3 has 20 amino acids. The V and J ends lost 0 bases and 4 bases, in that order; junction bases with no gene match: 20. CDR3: CASSESYWVSGGPPPYEQYF. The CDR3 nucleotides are TGCGCCAGCAGTGAGTCATATTGGGTGTCGGGAGGGCCGCCTCCGTACGAGCAGTACTTC.